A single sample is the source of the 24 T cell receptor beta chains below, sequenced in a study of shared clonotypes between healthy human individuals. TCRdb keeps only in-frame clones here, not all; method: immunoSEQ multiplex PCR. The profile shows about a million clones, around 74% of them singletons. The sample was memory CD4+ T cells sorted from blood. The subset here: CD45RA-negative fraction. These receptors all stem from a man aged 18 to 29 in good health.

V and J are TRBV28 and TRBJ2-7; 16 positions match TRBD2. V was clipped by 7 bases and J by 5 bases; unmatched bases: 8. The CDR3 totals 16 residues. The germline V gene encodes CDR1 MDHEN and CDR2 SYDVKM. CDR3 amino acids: CASIRLGTSGGDEQYF. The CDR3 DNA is TGTGCCAGCATACGACTGGGGACTAGCGGGGGGGACGAGCAGTACTTC.

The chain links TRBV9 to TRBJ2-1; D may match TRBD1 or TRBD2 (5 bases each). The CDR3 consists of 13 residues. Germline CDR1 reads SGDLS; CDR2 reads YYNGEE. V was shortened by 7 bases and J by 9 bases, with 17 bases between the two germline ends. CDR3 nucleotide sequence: TGTGCCAGCGCACCTCTATCCGGGACTGAGCAGTTCTTC. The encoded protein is CASAPLSGTEQFF.

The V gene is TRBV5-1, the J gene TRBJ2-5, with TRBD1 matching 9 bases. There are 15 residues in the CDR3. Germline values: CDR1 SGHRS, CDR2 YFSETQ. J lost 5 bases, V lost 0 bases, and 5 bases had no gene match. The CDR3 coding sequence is TGCGCCAGCAGCTTGGCTACAGGGGGCGCGGAGACCCAGTACTTC. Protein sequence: CASSLATGGAETQYF.

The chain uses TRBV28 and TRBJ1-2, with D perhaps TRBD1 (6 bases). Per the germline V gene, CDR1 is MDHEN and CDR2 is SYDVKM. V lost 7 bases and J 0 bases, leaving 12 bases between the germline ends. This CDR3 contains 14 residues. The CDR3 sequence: CASKGGKANYGYTF. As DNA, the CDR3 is TGTGCCAGCAAGGGGGGAAAAGCTAACTATGGCTACACCTTC.

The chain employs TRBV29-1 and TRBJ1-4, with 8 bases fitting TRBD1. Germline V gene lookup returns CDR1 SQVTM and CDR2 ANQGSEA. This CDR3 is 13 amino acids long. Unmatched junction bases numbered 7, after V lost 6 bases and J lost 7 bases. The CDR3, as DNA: TGCAGCGTGTACAGGGGGGAGTCTGAAAAACTGTTTTTT. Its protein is CSVYRGESEKLFF.

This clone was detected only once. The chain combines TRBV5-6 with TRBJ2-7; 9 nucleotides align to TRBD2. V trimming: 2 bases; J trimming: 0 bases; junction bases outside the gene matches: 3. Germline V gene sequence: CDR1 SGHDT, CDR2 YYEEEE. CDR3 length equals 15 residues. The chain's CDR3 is CASSFKRGASYEQYF. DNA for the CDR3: TGTGCCAGCAGCTTTAAGCGGGGGGCCTCCTACGAGCAGTACTTC.

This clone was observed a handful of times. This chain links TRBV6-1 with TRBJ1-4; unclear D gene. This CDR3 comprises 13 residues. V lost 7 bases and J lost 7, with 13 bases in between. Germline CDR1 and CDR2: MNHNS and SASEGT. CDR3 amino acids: CASTSRATEKLFF. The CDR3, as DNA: TGTGCCAGCACCTCTCGGGCGACTGAAAAACTGTTTTTT.

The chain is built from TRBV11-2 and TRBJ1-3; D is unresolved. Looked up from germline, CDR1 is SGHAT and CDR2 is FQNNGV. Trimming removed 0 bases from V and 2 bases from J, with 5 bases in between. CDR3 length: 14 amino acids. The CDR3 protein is CASSLEKTGNTIYF. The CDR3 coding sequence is TGTGCCAGCAGCTTAGAAAAAACTGGAAACACCATATATTTT.

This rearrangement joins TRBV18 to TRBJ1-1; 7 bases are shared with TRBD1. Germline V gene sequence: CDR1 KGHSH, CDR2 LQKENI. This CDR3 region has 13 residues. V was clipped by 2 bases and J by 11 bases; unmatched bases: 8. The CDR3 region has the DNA TGTGCCAGCTCACCAGAGGGGGCGTTTTTGGCTTTCTTT. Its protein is CASSPEGAFLAFF.

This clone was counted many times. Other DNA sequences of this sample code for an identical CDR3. The chain's CDR3 is CASSRDSNQPQHF. The CDR3 DNA follows: TGTGCCAGCAGCCGGGACAGCAATCAGCCCCAGCATTTT. The genes are TRBV6-4 and TRBJ1-5; TRBD1 might be the D (5 bases). The CDR3 length is 13 residues. V lost 6 bases and J lost 1, with 7 bases in between. Germline CDR1 reads MRHNA; CDR2 reads SNTAGT.

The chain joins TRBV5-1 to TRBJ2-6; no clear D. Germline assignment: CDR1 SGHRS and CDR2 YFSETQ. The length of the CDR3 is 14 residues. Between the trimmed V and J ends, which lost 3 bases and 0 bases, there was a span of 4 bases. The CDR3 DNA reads TGCGCCAGCAGCTACGTCTCTGGGGCCAACGTCCTGACTTTC. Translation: CASSYVSGANVLTF.

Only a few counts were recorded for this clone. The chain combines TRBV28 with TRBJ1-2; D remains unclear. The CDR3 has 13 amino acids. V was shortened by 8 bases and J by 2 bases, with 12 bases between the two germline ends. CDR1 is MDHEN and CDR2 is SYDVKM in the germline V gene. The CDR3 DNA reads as TGTGCCAGCCGGACTGATCCGAACTATGGCTACACCTTC. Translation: CASRTDPNYGYTF.

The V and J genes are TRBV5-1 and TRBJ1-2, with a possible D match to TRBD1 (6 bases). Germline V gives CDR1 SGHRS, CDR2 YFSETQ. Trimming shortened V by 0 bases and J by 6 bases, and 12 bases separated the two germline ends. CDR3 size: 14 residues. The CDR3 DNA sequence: TGCGCCAGCAGCTTGGCCAGGGGCTTTGATGGCTACACCTTC. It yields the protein CASSLARGFDGYTF.

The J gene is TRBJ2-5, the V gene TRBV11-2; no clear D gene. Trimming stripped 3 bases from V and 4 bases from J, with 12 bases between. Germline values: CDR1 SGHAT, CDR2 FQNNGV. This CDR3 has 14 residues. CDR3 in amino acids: CASSLRAPSETQYF. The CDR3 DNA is TGTGCCAGCAGCTTGCGAGCCCCCTCAGAGACCCAGTACTTC.

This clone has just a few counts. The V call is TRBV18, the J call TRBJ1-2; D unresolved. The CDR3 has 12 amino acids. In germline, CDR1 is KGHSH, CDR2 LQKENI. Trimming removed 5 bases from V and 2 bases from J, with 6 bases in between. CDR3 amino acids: CASSTENYGYTF. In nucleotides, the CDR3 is TGTGCCAGCTCAACAGAGAACTATGGCTACACCTTC.

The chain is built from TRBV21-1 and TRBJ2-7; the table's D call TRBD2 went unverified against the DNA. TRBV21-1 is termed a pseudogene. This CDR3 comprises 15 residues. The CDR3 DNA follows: TGTGCCAGCAGCAAAGGAAGACTGTGTGACTACGAGCAGTACTTC. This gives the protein CASSKGRLCDYEQYF.

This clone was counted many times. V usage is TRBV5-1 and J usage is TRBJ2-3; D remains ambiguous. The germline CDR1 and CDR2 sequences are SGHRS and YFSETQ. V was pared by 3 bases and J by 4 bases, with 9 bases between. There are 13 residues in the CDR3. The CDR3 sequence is CASSSVGADTQYF. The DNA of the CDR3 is TGCGCCAGCAGCTCCGTGGGCGCAGATACGCAGTATTTT.

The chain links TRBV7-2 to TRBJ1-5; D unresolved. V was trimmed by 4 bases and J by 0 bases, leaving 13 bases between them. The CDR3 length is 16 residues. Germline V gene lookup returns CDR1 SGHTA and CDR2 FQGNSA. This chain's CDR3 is CASSSGGSISNQPQHF. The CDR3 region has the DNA TGTGCCAGCAGCTCAGGAGGGTCTATTAGCAATCAGCCCCAGCATTTT.

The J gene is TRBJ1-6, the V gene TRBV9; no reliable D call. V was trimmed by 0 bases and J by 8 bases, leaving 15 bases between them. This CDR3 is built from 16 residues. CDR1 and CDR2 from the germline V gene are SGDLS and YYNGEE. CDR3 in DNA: TGTGCCAGCAGCGTAGGCCCTTGGGCCTCCGATTCACCCCTCCACTTT. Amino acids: CASSVGPWASDSPLHF.

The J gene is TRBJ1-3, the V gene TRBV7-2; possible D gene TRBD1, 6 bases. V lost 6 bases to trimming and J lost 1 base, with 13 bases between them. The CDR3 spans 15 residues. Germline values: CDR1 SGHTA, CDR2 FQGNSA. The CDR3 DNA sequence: TGTGCCAGCAGTCTACAGGGAAAGTCTGGAAACACCATATATTTT. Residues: CASSLQGKSGNTIYF.

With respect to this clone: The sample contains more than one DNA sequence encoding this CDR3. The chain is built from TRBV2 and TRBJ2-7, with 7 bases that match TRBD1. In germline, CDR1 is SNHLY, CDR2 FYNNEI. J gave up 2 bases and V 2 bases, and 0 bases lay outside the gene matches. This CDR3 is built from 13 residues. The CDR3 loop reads CASSEQGAYEQYF. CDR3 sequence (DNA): TGTGCCAGCAGTGAACAGGGGGCCTACGAGCAGTACTTC.

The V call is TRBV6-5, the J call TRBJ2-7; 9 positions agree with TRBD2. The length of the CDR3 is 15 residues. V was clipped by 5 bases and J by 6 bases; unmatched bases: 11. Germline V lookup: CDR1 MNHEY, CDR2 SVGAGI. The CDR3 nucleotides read TGTGCCAGCAGTCCCGCAGGCGGGGGGGCCTCCGAGCAGTACTTC. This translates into CASSPAGGGASEQYF.

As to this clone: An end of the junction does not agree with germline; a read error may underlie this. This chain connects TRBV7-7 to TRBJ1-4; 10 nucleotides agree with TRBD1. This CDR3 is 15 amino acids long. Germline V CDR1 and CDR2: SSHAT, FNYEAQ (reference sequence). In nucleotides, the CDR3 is TGTGCTAGCAGCATGGGACAGGGGACTAATGAAAAACTGTTTTTT. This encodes CASSMGQGTNEKLFF. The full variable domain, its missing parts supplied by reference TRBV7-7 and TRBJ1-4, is GAGVSQSPRYKVTKRGQDVTLRCDPISSHATLYWYQQALGQGPEFLTYFNYEAQPDKSGLPSDRFSAERPEGSISTLTIQRTEQRDSAMYRCASSMGQGTNEKLFFGSGTQLSVL.

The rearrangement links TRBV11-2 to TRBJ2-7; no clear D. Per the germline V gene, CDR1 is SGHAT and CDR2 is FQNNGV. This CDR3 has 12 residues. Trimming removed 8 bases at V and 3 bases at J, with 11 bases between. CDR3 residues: CASSSQSYEQYF. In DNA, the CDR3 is TGTGCCAGCTCCTCCCAAAGCTACGAGCAGTACTTC.